The 18 T cell receptor beta chains below come from one sample, sequenced in a study of a mutant IDH1 vaccine in newly diagnosed glioma. Time point given: week 35, safety follow-up. Each dose of the vaccine consisted of 300 ug of mutant IDH1 20-mer peptide, with topical imiquimod. The antigens for these receptors are not known. Repertoires were generated with immunoSEQ multiplex PCR, while TCRdb's copy carries only in-frame clones and drops some. The data contain some 54,000 clones, 84% of them singletons. The material sequenced was PBMCs, taken from a glioma patient whose treatment included an IDH1 peptide vaccine. The receptors here all came from a woman aged 18-35 years with glioma.

V gene TRBV4-3 combines with J gene TRBJ2-7, with TRBD1 as a possible D gene (5 bases). There are 15 residues in the CDR3. V was clipped by 0 bases and J by 4 bases, with 13 bases between them. Germline V gene sequence: CDR1 LGHNA, CDR2 YSLEER. The chain's CDR3 is CASSQDRRGGYEQYF. CDR3 bases: TGCGCCAGCAGCCAAGATAGAAGGGGCGGTTACGAGCAGTACTTC.

The chain joins TRBV6-5 to TRBJ1-1; TRBD1 is a possible D gene (6 bases). This CDR3 has 13 amino acids. Germline V CDR1 and CDR2: MNHEY, SVGAGI. V was cut by 3 bases and J by 5 bases, with 10 bases left in between. The DNA of the CDR3 is TGTGCCAGCAGTTATGGGGGCCGGACTGAAGCTTTCTTT. Protein: CASSYGGRTEAFF.

The rearrangement uses TRBV7-9 and TRBJ2-1; 11 bases are a match to TRBD2. The CDR3 is 15 amino acids. Germline lookup yields CDR1 SEHNR and CDR2 FQNEAQ (reference sequence). The trim removed 1 base at V and 9 bases at J, leaving 5 bases unmatched. The CDR3 here is CASSLGFLAGGEQFF. The DNA for the CDR3 is TGTGCCAGCAGCTTAGGGTTCCTAGCGGGGGGTGAGCAGTTCTTC.

V gene TRBV2 combines with J gene TRBJ2-7; D may match TRBD1 or TRBD2 (5 bases each). Germline CDR1 SNHLY, CDR2 FYNNEI. Deletions cut 7 bases from V and 3 bases from J, with 10 bases between. The CDR3 sequence is 12 residues long. In DNA, the CDR3 is TGTGCCAGCATTCGGGACGGCTACGAGCAGTACTTC. Translating gives CASIRDGYEQYF. The variable domain in full, completed from reference TRBV2 and TRBJ2-7, reads EPEVTQTPSHQVTQMGQEVILRCVPISNHLYFYWYRQILGQKVEFLVSFYNNEISEKSEIFDDQFSVERPDGSNFTLKIRSTKLEDSAMYFCASIRDGYEQYFGPGTRLTVT.

This chain joins TRBV6-6 and TRBJ1-1, with 7 bases matching TRBD1. V lost 5 bases, J lost 7 bases, and 4 bases stayed unmatched. The CDR3 is 12 residues long. CDR1 is MNHNY and CDR2 is SVGAGI in the germline V gene (reference sequence). CDR3 sequence (DNA): TGTGCCAGCAGTAGGGGGACAGATGAAGCTTTCTTT. Encoded protein: CASSRGTDEAFF.

The V gene is TRBV27, the J gene TRBJ2-2, with D tentatively TRBD1 or TRBD2 (5 bases each). The germline V gene has CDR1 MNHEY and CDR2 SMNVEV (reference sequence). This CDR3 comprises 15 residues. Trimming shortened V by 2 bases and J by 1 base, and 8 bases separated the two germline ends. The CDR3 region is CASSLTGGNTGELFF. The CDR3 DNA reads as TGTGCCAGCAGTTTAACAGGAGGGAACACCGGGGAGCTGTTTTTT.

The rearrangement links TRBV7-9 to TRBJ1-1; D might be TRBD1 (6 bases). Germline CDR1 is SEHNR and CDR2 is FQNEAQ (reference sequence). The CDR3 runs to 12 residues. Trimming stripped 8 bases from V and 1 base from J, with 8 bases between. CDR3 sequence (DNA): TGTGCCAGCCTACAGGGGAACACTGAAGCTTTCTTT. As protein: CASLQGNTEAFF.

The V and J genes are TRBV7-2 and TRBJ1-1; TRBD1 might be the D (6 bases). Germline values: CDR1 SGHTA, CDR2 FQGNSA. The CDR3 runs to 14 residues. With 1 base removed from V and 5 bases from J, the gap between germline ends came to 11 bases. The CDR3 DNA sequence: TGTGCCAGCAGCTTAGGGGCAGGGGTAACTGAAGCTTTCTTT. It specifies CASSLGAGVTEAFF. Full variable domain (rest looked up from reference TRBV7-2 and TRBJ1-1): GAGVSQSPSNKVTEKGKDVELRCDPISGHTALYWYRQSLGQGLEFLIYFQGNSAPDKSGLPSDRFSAERTGGSVSTLTIQRTQQEDSAVYLCASSLGAGVTEAFFGQGTRLTVV.

This clone appeared a single time. Other DNA sequences in this sample translate to the same CDR3. V gene TRBV7-2 combines with J gene TRBJ1-1; D is unclear. The V and J ends lost 7 bases and 4 bases respectively, with 19 bases between them. The CDR3 contains 15 residues. The germline gives CDR1 SGHTA, CDR2 FQGNSA. The CDR3 nucleotides are TGTGCCAGCATGGAGCGCCGGACCTTAGCCACTGAAGCTTTCTTT. Translation gives CASMERRTLATEAFF.

The chain links TRBV6-1 to TRBJ1-4; maybe TRBD1 (5 bases). The germline V gene encodes CDR1 MNHNS and CDR2 SASEGT. V was cut by 6 bases and J by 8 bases, with 13 bases left in between. The CDR3 covers 13 residues. CDR3 nucleotide sequence: TGTGCCAGCAGGATCGGGGGGGTCGAAAAACTGTTTTTT. Translation gives CASRIGGVEKLFF.

The J gene is TRBJ1-3, the V gene TRBV6-5; D is perhaps TRBD1 (6 bases). V was cut by 6 bases and J by 0 bases, with 9 bases left in between. Germline lookup yields CDR1 MNHEY and CDR2 SVGAGI. CDR3 size: 14 residues. This CDR3 reads CASRPTGSGNTIYF. DNA of the CDR3: TGTGCCAGCAGGCCGACAGGCTCTGGAAACACCATATATTTT.

This clone was counted a single time. The rearrangement joins TRBV6-1 to TRBJ1-2, with D perhaps matching TRBD1 (6 bases). V was shortened by 8 bases and J by 4 bases, with 17 bases between the two germline ends. Germline CDR1 reads MNHNS; CDR2 reads SASEGT. The CDR3 length is 14 residues. The CDR3 bases are TGTGCCAGCCGACCGGGAGGGGGAGTCTATGGCTACACCTTC. Translating it yields CASRPGGGVYGYTF.

The chain is built from TRBV9 and TRBJ1-4; 8 nucleotides align to TRBD1. V was pared by 2 bases and J by 8 bases, with 11 bases of the junction left unmatched. The CDR3 spans 16 residues. Germline V gene lookup returns CDR1 SGDLS and CDR2 YYNGEE. DNA for the CDR3: TGTGCCAGCAGCGTGGGGATGACAGGGGCCGGGGAAAAACTGTTTTTT. Its translation is CASSVGMTGAGEKLFF.

This clone was seen a few times. This chain uses TRBV7-9 with TRBJ1-1; D call uncertain. Germline loops: CDR1 SEHNR, CDR2 FQNEAQ (reference sequence). The ends were cut back, 5 bases at V and 6 bases at J, with 10 bases in the middle. The CDR3 consists of 12 residues. DNA for the CDR3: TGTGCCAGCAGCGACGGGCTTGCTGAAGCTTTCTTT. Encoded protein: CASSDGLAEAFF.

V is TRBV25-1 and J is TRBJ2-7, with 11 bases lining up with TRBD2. V lost 6 bases, J lost 0 bases, and 4 bases stayed unmatched. The length of the CDR3 is 15 residues. CDR1 and CDR2 from the germline V gene are MGHDK and SYGVNS. CDR3 amino acids: CASRLGTSGSYEQYF. The CDR3 bases are TGTGCCAGCAGATTAGGGACTAGCGGCTCCTACGAGCAGTACTTC.

V is TRBV4-1 and J is TRBJ2-3; no clear D. This CDR3 has 15 amino acids. Germline V gene data show CDR1 as MGHRA and CDR2 as YSYEKL. The CDR3 sequence is CAGRSEWTSTDTQYF. CDR3 nucleotides: TGCGCGGGCAGAAGTGAGTGGACGAGCACAGATACGCAGTATTTT.

The V call is TRBV11-3, the J call TRBJ2-4, with D possibly matching TRBD1 (5 bases). V lost 5 bases and J 4 bases, leaving 18 bases between the germline ends. The V gene's germline CDR1 is SGHNT and CDR2 YENEEA. The CDR3 is 16 residues long. The CDR3 nucleotides read TGTGCCAGCAGCCCAGGGTCTCCTGCGGTTAAAAACATTCAGTACTTC. It specifies CASSPGSPAVKNIQYF.

The rearrangement joins TRBV9 to TRBJ2-3, with D perhaps matching TRBD2 (5 bases). The V end was cut by 4 bases, the J end by 2 bases, with 14 bases between. Germline assignment: CDR1 SGDLS and CDR2 YYNGEE. The CDR3 runs 15 residues. This CDR3 reads CASSPPRGITDTQYF. The CDR3 nucleotides are TGTGCCAGCAGCCCCCCCCGAGGGATCACAGATACGCAGTATTTT.